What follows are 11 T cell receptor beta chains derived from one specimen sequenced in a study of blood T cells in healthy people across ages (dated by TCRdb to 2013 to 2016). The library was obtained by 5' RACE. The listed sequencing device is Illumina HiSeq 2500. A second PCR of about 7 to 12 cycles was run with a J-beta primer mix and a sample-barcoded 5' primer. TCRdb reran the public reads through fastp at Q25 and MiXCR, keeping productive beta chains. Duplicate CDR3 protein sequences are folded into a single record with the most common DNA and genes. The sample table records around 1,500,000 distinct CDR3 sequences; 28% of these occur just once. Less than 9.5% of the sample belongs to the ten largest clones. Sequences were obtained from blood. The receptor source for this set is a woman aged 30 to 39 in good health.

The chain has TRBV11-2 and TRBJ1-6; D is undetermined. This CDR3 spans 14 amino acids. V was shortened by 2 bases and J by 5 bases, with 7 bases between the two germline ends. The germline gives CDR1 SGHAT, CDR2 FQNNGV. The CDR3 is CASSLRRNNSPLHF. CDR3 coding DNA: TGTGCCAGCAGCTTACGTCGGAATAATTCACCCCTCCACTTT.

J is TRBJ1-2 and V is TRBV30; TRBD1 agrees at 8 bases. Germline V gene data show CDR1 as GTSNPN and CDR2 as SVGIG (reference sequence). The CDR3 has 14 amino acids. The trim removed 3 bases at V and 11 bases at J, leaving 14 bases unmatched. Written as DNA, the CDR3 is TGTGCCTGGAGACCTCGCGGAGACAGGGGTGGTTACACCTTC. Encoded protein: CAWRPRGDRGGYTF. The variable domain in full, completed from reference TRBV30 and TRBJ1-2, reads SQTIHQWPATLVQPVGSPLSLECTVEGTSNPNLYWYRQAAGRGLQLLFYSVGIGQISSEVPQNLSASRPQDRQFILSSKKLLLSDSGFYLCAWRPRGDRGGYTFGSGTRLTVV.

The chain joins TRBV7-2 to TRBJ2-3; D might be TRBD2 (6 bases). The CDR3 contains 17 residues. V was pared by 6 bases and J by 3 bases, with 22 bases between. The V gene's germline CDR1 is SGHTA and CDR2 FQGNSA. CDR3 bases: TGTGCCAGCAGGGTAGGCAGGCGGAGGGTTTCGACAGATACGCAGTATTTT. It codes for CASRVGRRRVSTDTQYF.

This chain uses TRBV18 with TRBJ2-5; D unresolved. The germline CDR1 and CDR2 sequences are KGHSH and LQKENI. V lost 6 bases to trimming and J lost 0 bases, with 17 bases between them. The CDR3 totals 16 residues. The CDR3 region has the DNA TGTGCCAGCTCCCCGTTGGCAGGCGGCTACCAAGAGACCCAGTACTTC. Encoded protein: CASSPLAGGYQETQYF. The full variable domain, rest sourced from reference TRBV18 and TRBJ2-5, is NAGVMQNPRHLVRRRGQEARLRCSPMKGHSHVYWYRQLPEEGLKFMVYLQKENIIDESGMPKERFSAEFPKEGPSILRIQQVVRGDSAAYFCASSPLAGGYQETQYFGPGTRLLVL.

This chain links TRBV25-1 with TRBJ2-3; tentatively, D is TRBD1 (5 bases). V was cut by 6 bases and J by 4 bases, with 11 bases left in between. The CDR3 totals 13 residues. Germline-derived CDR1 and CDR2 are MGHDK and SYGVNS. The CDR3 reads CASRPPGSDTQYF. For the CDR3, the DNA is TGTGCCAGCAGACCCCCAGGGTCAGATACGCAGTATTTT.

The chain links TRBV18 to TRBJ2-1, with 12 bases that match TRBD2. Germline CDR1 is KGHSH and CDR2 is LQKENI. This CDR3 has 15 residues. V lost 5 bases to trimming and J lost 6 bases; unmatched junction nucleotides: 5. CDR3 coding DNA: TGTGCCAGCTCAGCACTAGCGGGAGGCGGCAATGAGCAGTTCTTC. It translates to CASSALAGGGNEQFF.

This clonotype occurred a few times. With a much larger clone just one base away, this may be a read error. In nucleotides, the CDR3 is TGCAGCTGTGGGACATACCAAGGGACCCAGTACTTC. Encoded protein: CSCGTYQGTQYF. The V and J genes are TRBV29-1 and TRBJ2-5; a possible D gene is TRBD1 (6 bases). The CDR3 loop spans 12 amino acids. Germline V gene sequence: CDR1 SQVTM, CDR2 ANQGSEA.

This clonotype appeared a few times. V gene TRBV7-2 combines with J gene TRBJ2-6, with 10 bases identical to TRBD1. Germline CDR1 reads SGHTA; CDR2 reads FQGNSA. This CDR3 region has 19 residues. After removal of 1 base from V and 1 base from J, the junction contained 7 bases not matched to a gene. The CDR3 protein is CASSLGGTGERSGANVLTF. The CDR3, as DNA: TGTGCCAGCAGCTTAGGAGGGACAGGGGAAAGATCTGGGGCCAACGTCCTGACTTTC. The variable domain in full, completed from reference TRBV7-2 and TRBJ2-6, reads GAGVSQSPSNKVTEKGKDVELRCDPISGHTALYWYRQSLGQGLEFLIYFQGNSAPDKSGLPSDRFSAERTGGSVSTLTIQRTQQEDSAVYLCASSLGGTGERSGANVLTFGAGSRLTVL.

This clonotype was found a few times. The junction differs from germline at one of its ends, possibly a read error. The CDR3: CASSLDVGRTGTQYF. DNA for the CDR3: TGTGCCAGCAGCTTAGATGTGGGACGCACAGGTACGCAGTATTTT. This rearrangement joins TRBV7-8 to TRBJ2-3; D may correspond to TRBD1 or TRBD2 (5 bases each). Germline values: CDR1 SGHVS, CDR2 FQNEAQ. The CDR3 runs 15 residues.

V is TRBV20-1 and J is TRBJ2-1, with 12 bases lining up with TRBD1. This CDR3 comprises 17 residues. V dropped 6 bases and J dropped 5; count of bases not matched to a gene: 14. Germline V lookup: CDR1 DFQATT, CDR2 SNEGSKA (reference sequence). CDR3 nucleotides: TGCAGTGCCCCCTCGGGGCGGGACAGGGGGCTGAACAATGAGCAGTTCTTC. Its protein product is CSAPSGRDRGLNNEQFF.

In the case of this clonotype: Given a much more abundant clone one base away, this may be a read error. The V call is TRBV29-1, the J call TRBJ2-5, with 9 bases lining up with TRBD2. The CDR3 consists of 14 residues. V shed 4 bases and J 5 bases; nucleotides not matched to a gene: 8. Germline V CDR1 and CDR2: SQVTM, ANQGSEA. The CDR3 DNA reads TGCAGCGTTGGAGGGTGGACTAGCGATGAGACCCAGTACTTC. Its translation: CSVGGWTSDETQYF.